These 6 T cell receptor beta chains were all obtained from the same sample, sequenced in a study of shared clonotypes between healthy human individuals. The assay was immunoSEQ multiplex PCR, and TCRdb's table has in-frame clones only and misses some. This table holds 950,000 to 1,300,000 clones, about 75% found once. What was sequenced was memory CD4+ T cells sorted from blood. Subset given: CD45RA-negative fraction. The receptor set was obtained from a man younger than 30 in good health.

The CDR3 DNA reads TGTGCCAGCAGCACGTTCGGGACCGATTCACCCCTCCACTTT. Protein sequence: CASSTFGTDSPLHF. The chain couples TRBV6-6 to TRBJ1-6; weak D call: TRBD1 (5 bases). V was shortened by 6 bases and J by 8 bases, with 14 bases between the two germline ends. Germline-derived CDR1 and CDR2 are MNHNY and SVGAGI (reference sequence). The CDR3 sequence is 14 residues long.

The chain employs TRBV2 and TRBJ1-6; tentatively, D is TRBD1 (6 bases). This CDR3 spans 15 amino acids. The germline gives CDR1 SNHLY, CDR2 FYNNEI. V shed 9 bases and J shed 5 bases, with 17 bases lying between them. The CDR3 loop is CASTSQGMNNSPLHF. DNA for the CDR3: TGTGCCAGTACGTCTCAGGGGATGAATAATTCACCCCTCCACTTT.

The V call is TRBV19, the J call TRBJ2-7; a weak D match, TRBD1 (7 bases). Germline CDR1 is LNHDA and CDR2 is SQIVND (reference sequence). CDR3 length: 16 amino acids. The V end was cut by 5 bases, the J end by 0 bases, with 17 bases between. In DNA, the CDR3 is TGTGCCAGTAGTGTAGGCGCGGGACAGACCTCCTACGAGCAGTACTTC. Its translation: CASSVGAGQTSYEQYF.

The chain employs TRBV7-9 and TRBJ2-1; D unclear. Trimming removed 4 bases at V and 6 bases at J, with 10 bases between. The CDR3 is 13 residues long. Germline V gene lookup returns CDR1 SEHNR and CDR2 FQNEAQ (reference sequence). The chain's CDR3 is CASSSSGINEQFF. The CDR3, as DNA: TGTGCCAGCAGCTCCTCGGGCATCAATGAGCAGTTCTTC.

This clone came up a few times. The J gene is TRBJ2-3, the V gene TRBV2; D is possibly TRBD1 (6 bases). With 3 bases removed from V and 5 bases from J, the gap between germline ends came to 12 bases. Germline V gene sequence: CDR1 SNHLY, CDR2 FYNNEI. The CDR3 sequence is 14 residues long. CDR3 bases: TGTGCCAGCAGTGATCAGGGGCGCGGAGATACGCAGTATTTT. This translates into CASSDQGRGDTQYF.

The chain has TRBV6-5 and TRBJ2-1; D remains unclear. V lost 7 bases and J 0 bases, leaving 10 bases between the germline ends. Germline values: CDR1 MNHEY, CDR2 SVGAGI. The CDR3 loop spans 14 amino acids. In nucleotides, the CDR3 is TGTGCCAGCATTAACCCCGGCTCCTACAATGAGCAGTTCTTC. Translating it yields CASINPGSYNEQFF.